Shown below are 20 T cell receptor beta chains from a single sample sequenced in a study of blood T cell repertoires in COVID-19. The protocol was immunoSEQ multiplex PCR, while the TCRdb copy is restricted to in-frame clones and leaves out a portion. The table records almost 200,000 clones, around 90% of them present only once. The sequencing sample was made of PBMCs or T cells enriched from blood (not recorded which). These TCRs come from a woman younger than 30 who had recovered from COVID-19.

The chain is built from TRBV6-6 and TRBJ1-2; 9 positions agree with TRBD1. The CDR3 consists of 16 residues. Germline V gene data show CDR1 as MNHNY and CDR2 as SVGAGI (reference sequence). Trimming cost V 4 bases and J 4 bases; bases outside gene matches: 10. The CDR3 DNA is TGTGCCAGCAGTTCGTCCGCGACAGGGGGTTTCTATGGCTACACCTTC. Encoded protein: CASSSSATGGFYGYTF.

The chain uses TRBV9 and TRBJ2-5; TRBD2 matches at 7 bases. V shed 8 bases, J shed 2 bases, and the junction held 12 bases outside the gene matches. This CDR3 spans 15 amino acids. Germline V gene sequence: CDR1 SGDLS, CDR2 YYNGEE. Written as DNA, the CDR3 is TGTGCCAGTACCCTTGGCGGGGGACTTCAAGAGACCCAGTACTTC. Its translation: CASTLGGGLQETQYF.

The chain carries TRBV5-4 and TRBJ2-4; D might be TRBD2 (6 bases). Per germline, CDR1 SGHNT and CDR2 YYREEE (reference sequence). V was pared by 4 bases and J by 6 bases, with 14 bases between. CDR3 size: 14 residues. The chain's CDR3 is CASSQKTEGNIQYF. In DNA, the CDR3 is TGTGCCAGCAGCCAGAAGACGGAGGGAAACATTCAGTACTTC.

V and J are TRBV4-1 and TRBJ2-7; 8 nucleotides line up with TRBD1. The CDR3 is 15 amino acids. J lost 8 bases, V lost 0 bases, and 9 bases had no gene match. CDR1 and CDR2 from the germline V gene are MGHRA and YSYEKL. The chain's CDR3 is CASSQDLRQGTQQYF. The CDR3 DNA is TGCGCCAGCAGCCAAGATCTACGACAGGGGACCCAGCAGTACTTC.

The J gene is TRBJ1-1, the V gene TRBV3-1 (or the pseudogene TRBV3-2), with 9 bases lining up with TRBD1. Germline-derived CDR1 and CDR2 are LGHDT and YNNKEL (reference sequence). Trimming cost V 0 bases and J 11 bases; bases outside gene matches: 13. The CDR3 spans 16 residues. The CDR3 is CASSQDPAGTGSLAFF. As DNA, the CDR3 is TGTGCCAGCAGCCAAGATCCCGCCGGGACAGGGTCTTTGGCTTTCTTT.

The J gene is TRBJ1-1, the V gene TRBV10-3; weak D call: TRBD1 (5 bases). Germline lookup yields CDR1 ENHRY and CDR2 SYGVKD. The ends were cut back, 2 bases at V and 5 bases at J, with 12 bases in the middle. There are 14 residues in the CDR3. The chain's CDR3 is CAISEGSGWTEAFF. CDR3 nucleotide sequence: TGTGCCATCAGTGAGGGGTCAGGGTGGACTGAAGCTTTCTTT.

This clone has only a few counts. The chain joins TRBV5-4 to TRBJ2-2, with D tentatively TRBD1 (5 bases). Trimming shortened V by 4 bases and J by 5 bases, and 15 bases separated the two germline ends. CDR1 and CDR2 from the germline V gene are SGHNT and YYREEE (reference sequence). The CDR3 covers 15 residues. As DNA, the CDR3 is TGTGCCAGCAGCCCCATCTCCTCAGGGACCGGGGAGCTGTTTTTT. Its translation: CASSPISSGTGELFF.

The V gene is TRBV5-6, the J gene TRBJ1-2; D remains unclear. The V and J ends lost 0 bases and 5 bases respectively, with 8 bases between them. The CDR3 is 13 residues long. Germline CDR1 and CDR2: SGHDT and YYEEEE. The CDR3 sequence is CASSLAARYGYTF. CDR3 DNA sequence: TGTGCCAGCAGCTTGGCGGCTAGATATGGCTACACCTTC.

This chain uses TRBV7-9 with TRBJ2-1, with 14 bases matching TRBD2. V lost 5 bases to trimming and J lost 0 bases; unmatched junction nucleotides: 6. CDR3 length equals 18 residues. Germline CDR1 reads SEHNR; CDR2 reads FQNEAQ (reference sequence). This chain's CDR3 is CASSPGTSGGSSYNEQFF. The CDR3 coding sequence is TGTGCCAGCAGCCCGGGGACTAGCGGGGGTAGCTCCTACAATGAGCAGTTCTTC.

The rearrangement links TRBV6-5 to TRBJ1-4; the D is unclear. V gave up 7 bases and J gave up 8 bases, with 20 bases separating them. Germline CDR1 MNHEY, CDR2 SVGAGI. The CDR3 is made up of 15 amino acids. CDR3 coding DNA: TGTGCCAGCACCCCGGAGCGGGGTTATAGAGAAAAACTGTTTTTT. Translating it yields CASTPERGYREKLFF.

V and J are TRBV13 and TRBJ2-5, with 10 bases fitting TRBD2. The germline V gene encodes CDR1 PRHDT and CDR2 FYEKMQ (reference sequence). CDR3 size: 16 residues. Trimming cost V 4 bases and J 5 bases; bases outside gene matches: 10. The CDR3 DNA sequence: TGTGCCAGCAGCTGGCGGGGACTAGCGTCCCGGGAGACCCAGTACTTC. This encodes CASSWRGLASRETQYF.

As for this clone: The sample contains more than one DNA sequence encoding this CDR3. The chain has TRBV12-3 or TRBV12-4 and TRBJ1-5; D gene ambiguous. The CDR3 is made up of 13 amino acids. The ends were cut back, 0 bases at V and 2 bases at J, with 2 bases in the middle. The CDR3 nucleotides read TGTGCCAGCAGTTTAGCCGGCAATCAGCCCCAGCATTTT. Protein sequence: CASSLAGNQPQHF.

The chain couples TRBV19 to TRBJ1-1, with 12 bases that match TRBD1. This CDR3 spans 16 amino acids. Germline CDR1 and CDR2: LNHDA and SQIVND (reference sequence). The J segment lost 6 bases and the V segment lost 4 bases, leaving 9 bases of the junction unmatched. The CDR3 nucleotides read TGTGCCAGTAGTACCAGGGACAGGGGGCGCATGGCTGAAGCTTTCTTT. It translates to CASSTRDRGRMAEAFF.

V usage is TRBV7-9 and J usage is TRBJ2-3, with 8 bases identical to TRBD1. The CDR3 runs to 13 residues. With 3 bases clipped from V and 7 bases from J, the junction kept 3 bases outside the gene matches. Germline V gene sequence: CDR1 SEHNR, CDR2 FQNEAQ (reference sequence). In nucleotides, the CDR3 is TGTGCCAGCAGCTTGCAGGGGGCACATACGCAGTATTTT. This gives the protein CASSLQGAHTQYF.

The J gene is TRBJ1-3, the V gene TRBV12-5; a possible D gene is TRBD1 (5 bases). Looked up from germline, CDR1 is LGHNT and CDR2 is FRNRAP. There are 15 residues in the CDR3. V dropped 1 base and J dropped 0 bases, with 7 bases sitting between them. The CDR3 region is CASGLGTNSGNTIYF. The CDR3 coding sequence is TGTGCTAGTGGTTTGGGGACAAACTCTGGAAACACCATATATTTT. Full variable domain (outside the CDR3, taken from reference TRBV12-5 and TRBJ1-3): DARVTQTPRHKVTEMGQEVTMRCQPILGHNTVFWYRQTMMQGLELLAYFRNRAPLDDSGMPKDRFSAEMPDATLATLKIQPSEPRDSAVYFCASGLGTNSGNTIYFGEGSWLTVV.

This clone was observed a single time. The chain couples TRBV10-3 to TRBJ2-2; weak D call: TRBD2 (6 bases). V gave up 8 bases and J gave up 4 bases, with 8 bases separating them. The germline V gene has CDR1 ENHRY and CDR2 SYGVKD. The CDR3 has 12 amino acids. As DNA, the CDR3 is TGTGCCATCGGGGGGTCCACCGGGGAGCTGTTTTTT. Its protein product is CAIGGSTGELFF.

V and J are TRBV7-9 and TRBJ1-1, with D possibly matching TRBD1 (6 bases). The CDR3 is made up of 16 amino acids. V lost 5 bases, J lost 1 base, and 17 bases lay in between. Per the germline V gene, CDR1 is SEHNR and CDR2 is FQNEAQ (reference sequence). CDR3: CASSHARQAPNTEAFF. The CDR3 coding sequence is TGTGCCAGCAGCCATGCAAGACAGGCTCCGAACACTGAAGCTTTCTTT.

The chain joins TRBV9 to TRBJ1-1; D is possibly TRBD1 (6 bases). There are 17 residues in the CDR3. Germline CDR1 is SGDLS and CDR2 is YYNGEE. Trimming pared 4 bases from V and 3 bases from J, leaving 22 bases between. CDR3: CASSPLRGQTRDTEAFF. CDR3 DNA: TGTGCCAGCAGCCCCCTTAGGGGACAAACCAGGGACACTGAAGCTTTCTTT.

V gene TRBV9 combines with J gene TRBJ1-1, with TRBD1 as a possible D gene (5 bases). Germline V CDR1 and CDR2: SGDLS, YYNGEE. The CDR3 spans 15 residues. Trimming cost V 0 bases and J 1 base, with 10 bases left between them. The CDR3 loop is CASSVGKGSNTEAFF. CDR3 bases: TGTGCCAGCAGCGTAGGGAAGGGGTCGAACACTGAAGCTTTCTTT.

This clone was recorded once. The chain couples TRBV7-9 to TRBJ2-5, with 10 bases lining up with TRBD2. Germline loops: CDR1 SEHNR, CDR2 FQNEAQ (reference sequence). V dropped 7 bases and J dropped 5; count of bases not matched to a gene: 10. CDR3 length: 15 residues. The CDR3 sequence is CASMPPAGGRETQYF. CDR3 DNA: TGTGCCAGCATGCCCCCAGCGGGGGGGCGGGAGACCCAGTACTTC.